This T cell receptor (beta chain) originates from a study of PD-L1 blockade in urothelial cancer. Study as a whole: Previous chemotherapy exposure amounted to 0 to 3 regimens for patients. T cells numbered a median of approximately 150,000 in the blood samples.

Spiking of synthetic TCR analog templates was performed in each PCR. Sequenced by immunoSEQ multiplex PCR; TCRdb stores in-frame clones only, minus some. The table lists some 75,000 clones, 85% to 95% of them singletons. Time point in this sample: peripheral blood 6 weeks after treatment start. Study outcomes and limitations: Durable-benefit patients had greater expansion of tumor-associated blood clones at 3 weeks.

Germline CDR1 is MNHEY and CDR2 is SMNVEV (reference sequence). Deletions cut 3 bases from V and 1 base from J, with 12 bases between. The CDR3 is 15 amino acids. Regarding this clone: The antigen remains unidentified.

The sequence came from a woman older than 75 with urothelial cancer. The chain couples TRBV27 to TRBJ1-1; possible D gene TRBD1, 5 bases. Material: PBMCs, obtained around atezolizumab (anti-PD-L1) treatment. CDR3 residues: CASSLLFTGNTEAFF. The CDR3 nucleotides are TGTGCCAGCAGTTTGCTTTTTACAGGGAACACTGAAGCTTTCTTT.